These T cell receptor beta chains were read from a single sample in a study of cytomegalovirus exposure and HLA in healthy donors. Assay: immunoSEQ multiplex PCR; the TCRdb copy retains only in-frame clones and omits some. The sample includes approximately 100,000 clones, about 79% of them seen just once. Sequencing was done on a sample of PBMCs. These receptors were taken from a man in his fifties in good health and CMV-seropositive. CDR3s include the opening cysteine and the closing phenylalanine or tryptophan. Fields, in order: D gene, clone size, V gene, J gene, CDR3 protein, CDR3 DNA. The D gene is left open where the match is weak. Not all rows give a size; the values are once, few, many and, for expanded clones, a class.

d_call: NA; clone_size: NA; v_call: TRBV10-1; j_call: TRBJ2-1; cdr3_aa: CASSQSTVDNEQFF; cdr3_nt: TGCGCCAGCAGTCAGTCGACTGTAGACAATGAGCAGTTCTTC
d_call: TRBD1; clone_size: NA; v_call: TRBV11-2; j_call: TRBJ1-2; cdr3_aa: CASSQEGTDGNYGYTF; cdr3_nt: TGTGCCAGCAGCCAGGAAGGGACAGACGGCAACTATGGCTACACCTTC
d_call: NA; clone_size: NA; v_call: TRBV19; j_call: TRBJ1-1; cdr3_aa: CASSIGEGYGTEAFF; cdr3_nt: TGTGCCAGTAGTATAGGGGAGGGGTATGGGACTGAAGCTTTCTTT
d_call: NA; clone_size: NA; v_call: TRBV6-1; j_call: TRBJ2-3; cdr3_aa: CASTLGLGTQYF; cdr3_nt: TGTGCCAGCACGCTGGGGCTAGGTACGCAGTATTTT
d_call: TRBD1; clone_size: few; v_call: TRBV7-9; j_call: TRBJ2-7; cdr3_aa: CASSLGTGYYEQYF; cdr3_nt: TGTGCCAGCAGCTTAGGGACAGGATACTACGAGCAGTACTTC
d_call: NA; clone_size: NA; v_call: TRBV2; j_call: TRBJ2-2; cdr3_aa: CASSLDTGELFF; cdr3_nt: TGTGCCAGCAGTTTAGACACCGGGGAGCTGTTTTTT
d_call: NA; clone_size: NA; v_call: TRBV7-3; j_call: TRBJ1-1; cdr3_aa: CASSSSLNTEAFF; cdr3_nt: TGTGCCAGCAGCTCGAGCCTGAACACTGAAGCTTTCTTT
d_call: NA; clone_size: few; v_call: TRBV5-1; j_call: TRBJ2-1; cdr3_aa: CASSPTGWDEQFF; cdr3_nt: TGCGCCAGCAGCCCCACCGGGTGGGATGAGCAGTTCTTC
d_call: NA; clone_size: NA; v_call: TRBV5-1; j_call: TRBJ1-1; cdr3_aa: CASKVEDNTEAFF; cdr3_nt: TGCGCCAGCAAGGTGGAGGATAACACTGAAGCTTTCTTT
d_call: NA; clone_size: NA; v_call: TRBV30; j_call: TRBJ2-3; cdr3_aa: CAWSESYQTSTDTQYF; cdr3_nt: TGTGCCTGGAGTGAGTCCTACCAAACTAGCACAGATACGCAGTATTTT
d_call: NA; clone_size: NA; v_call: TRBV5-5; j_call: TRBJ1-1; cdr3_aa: CASSLRPGQSNTEAFF; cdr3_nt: TGTGCCAGCAGCTTGAGGCCAGGACAATCGAACACTGAAGCTTTCTTT
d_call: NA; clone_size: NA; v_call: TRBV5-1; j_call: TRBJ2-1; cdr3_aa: CASSLQGATSGREQFF; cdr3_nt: TGCGCCAGCAGCTTACAGGGGGCTACTAGCGGCCGAGAGCAGTTCTTC
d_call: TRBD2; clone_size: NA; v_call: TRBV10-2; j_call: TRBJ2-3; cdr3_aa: CASSESLAGAGTQYF; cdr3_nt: TGCGCCAGCAGTGAGTCACTAGCGGGAGCAGGAACGCAGTATTTT
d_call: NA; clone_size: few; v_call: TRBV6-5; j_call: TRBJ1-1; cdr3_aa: CASSVGGRADTEAFF; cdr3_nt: TGTGCCAGCTCCGTGGGAGGGCGCGCGGACACTGAAGCTTTCTTT
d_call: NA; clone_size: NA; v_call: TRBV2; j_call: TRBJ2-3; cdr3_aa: CAAIRGSGTDTQYF; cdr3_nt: TGTGCCGCCATACGCGGGTCTGGCACAGATACGCAGTATTTT
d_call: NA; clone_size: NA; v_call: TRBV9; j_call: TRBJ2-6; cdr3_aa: CASSDRPGVRGTAFGANVLTF; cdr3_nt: TGTGCCAGCAGCGACCGACCAGGGGTGAGGGGAACGGCTTTTGGGGCCAACGTCCTGACTTTC
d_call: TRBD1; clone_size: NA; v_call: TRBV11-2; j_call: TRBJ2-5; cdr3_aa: CASSLGGVTGLETQYF; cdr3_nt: TGTGCCAGCAGCTTAGGGGGTGTGACAGGGTTGGAGACCCAGTACTTC
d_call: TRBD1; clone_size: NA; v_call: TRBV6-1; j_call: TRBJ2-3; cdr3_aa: CASSARGLSTDTQYF; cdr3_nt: TGTGCCAGCAGTGCCAGGGGGCTTAGCACAGATACGCAGTATTTT
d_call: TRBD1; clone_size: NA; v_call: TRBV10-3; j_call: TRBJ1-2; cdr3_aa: CAISEILGTGAYGYTF; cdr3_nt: TGTGCCATCAGTGAGATTCTAGGGACAGGAGCTTATGGCTACACCTTC
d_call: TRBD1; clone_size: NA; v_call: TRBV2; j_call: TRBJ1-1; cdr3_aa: CASRNQGASAEAFF; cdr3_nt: TGTGCCAGCAGGAACCAGGGGGCCTCGGCTGAAGCTTTCTTT
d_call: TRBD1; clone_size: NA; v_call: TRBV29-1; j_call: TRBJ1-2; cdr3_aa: CSVEDEGADGYTF; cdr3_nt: TGCAGCGTTGAAGATGAGGGGGCTGATGGCTACACCTTC
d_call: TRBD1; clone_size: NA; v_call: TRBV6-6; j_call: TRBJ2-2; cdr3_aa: CASSKTGGLPGELFF; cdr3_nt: TGTGCCAGCAGTAAGACAGGGGGGCTTCCCGGGGAGCTGTTTTTT
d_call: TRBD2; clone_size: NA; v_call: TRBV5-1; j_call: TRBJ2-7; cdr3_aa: CASSMGLARSLSSEQYF; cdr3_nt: TGCGCCAGCAGCATGGGACTAGCCCGCTCTCTGTCTAGCGAGCAGTACTTC
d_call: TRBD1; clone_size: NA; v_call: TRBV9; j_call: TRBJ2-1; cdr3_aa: CASSPPSDRVNEQFF; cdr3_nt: TGTGCCAGCAGCCCTCCATCTGACAGGGTGAATGAGCAGTTCTTC
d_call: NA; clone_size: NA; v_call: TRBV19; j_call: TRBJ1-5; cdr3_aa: CASSITGGNQPQHF; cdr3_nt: TGTGCCAGTAGTATAACGGGAGGCAATCAGCCCCAGCATTTT
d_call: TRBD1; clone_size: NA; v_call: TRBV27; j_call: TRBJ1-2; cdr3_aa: CASSSRSQGAYGYTF; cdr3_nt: TGTGCCAGCAGTTCGAGATCCCAGGGGGCCTATGGCTACACCTTC
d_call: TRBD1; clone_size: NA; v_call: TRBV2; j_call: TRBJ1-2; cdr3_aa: CASSENSYGTAKYGYTF; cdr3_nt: TGTGCCAGCAGTGAGAATTCTTACGGGACAGCGAAATATGGCTACACCTTC
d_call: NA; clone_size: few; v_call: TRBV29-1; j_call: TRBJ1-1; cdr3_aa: CSATRDSTEAFF; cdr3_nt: TGCAGCGCTACTAGGGATTCCACTGAAGCTTTCTTT
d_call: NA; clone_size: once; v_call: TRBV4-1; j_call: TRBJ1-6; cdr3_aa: CASSPTPDSRRSPLHF; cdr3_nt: TGCGCCAGCAGCCCCACCCCGGACAGTCGGAGATCACCCCTCCACTTT
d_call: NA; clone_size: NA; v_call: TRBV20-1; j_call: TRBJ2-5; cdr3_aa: CSAGQRETQYF; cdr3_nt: TGCAGTGCTGGACAGCGGGAGACCCAGTACTTC
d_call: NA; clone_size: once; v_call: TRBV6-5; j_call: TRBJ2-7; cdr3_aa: CASSYGAGDGYEQYF; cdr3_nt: TGTGCCAGCAGTTACGGGGCAGGGGATGGGTACGAGCAGTACTTC
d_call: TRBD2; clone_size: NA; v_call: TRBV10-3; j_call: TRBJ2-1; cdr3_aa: CAISTGLAGDSYNEQFF; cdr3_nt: TGTGCCATCAGTACCGGACTAGCGGGAGACTCCTACAATGAGCAGTTCTTC
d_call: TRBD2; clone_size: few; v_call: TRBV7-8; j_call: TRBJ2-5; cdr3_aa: CASSLGVSAGGDETQYF; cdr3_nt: TGTGCCAGCAGCTTAGGGGTATCAGCGGGAGGAGATGAGACCCAGTACTTC
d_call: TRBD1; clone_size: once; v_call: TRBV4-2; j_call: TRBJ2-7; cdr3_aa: CASSQALPGQGAGGAYEQYF; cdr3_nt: TGTGCCAGCAGCCAAGCGCTACCCGGACAGGGGGCTGGAGGAGCCTACGAGCAGTACTTC
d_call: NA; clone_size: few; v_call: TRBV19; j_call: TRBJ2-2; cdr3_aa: CASSIDGGDVTGELFF; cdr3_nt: TGTGCCAGTAGTATAGACGGGGGAGACGTGACCGGGGAGCTGTTTTTT
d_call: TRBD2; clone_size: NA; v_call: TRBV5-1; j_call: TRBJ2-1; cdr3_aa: CASGGGRRNEQFF; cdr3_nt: TGCGCCAGCGGGGGGGGACGGCGCAATGAGCAGTTCTTC
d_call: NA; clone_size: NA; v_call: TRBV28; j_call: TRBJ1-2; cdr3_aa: CASSLPAVGGYGYTF; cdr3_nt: TGTGCCAGCAGTTTACCGGCGGTAGGGGGCTATGGCTACACCTTC
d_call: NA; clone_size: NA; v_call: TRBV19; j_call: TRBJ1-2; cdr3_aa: CASNGGPYGYTF; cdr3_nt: TGTGCCAGTAACGGGGGACCCTATGGCTACACCTTC
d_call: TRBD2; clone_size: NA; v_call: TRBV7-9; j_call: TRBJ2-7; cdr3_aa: CASSLLLAGAKQYF; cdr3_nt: TGTGCCAGCAGCCTTTTGCTAGCGGGAGCGAAGCAGTACTTC
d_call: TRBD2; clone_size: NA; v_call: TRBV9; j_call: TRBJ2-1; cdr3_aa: CASSVGLAGDYNEQFF; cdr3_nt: TGTGCCAGCAGCGTAGGACTAGCGGGGGACTACAATGAGCAGTTCTTC
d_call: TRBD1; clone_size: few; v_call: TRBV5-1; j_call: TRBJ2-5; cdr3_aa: CASGTGGQETQYF; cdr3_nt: TGCGCCAGCGGGACAGGGGGCCAAGAGACCCAGTACTTC
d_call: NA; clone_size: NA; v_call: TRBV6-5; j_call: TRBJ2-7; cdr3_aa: CASQTSYEQYF; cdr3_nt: TGTGCCTCACAGACCTCCTACGAGCAGTACTTC
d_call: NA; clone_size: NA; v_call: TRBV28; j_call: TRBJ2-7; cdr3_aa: CASSLLSYEQYF; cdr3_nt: TGTGCCAGCAGCCTCCTCTCCTACGAGCAGTACTTC
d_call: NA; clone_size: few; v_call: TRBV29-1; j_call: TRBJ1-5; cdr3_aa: CSVTTHVRGDQPQHF; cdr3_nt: TGCAGCGTTACTACTCATGTGCGGGGGGATCAGCCCCAGCATTTT
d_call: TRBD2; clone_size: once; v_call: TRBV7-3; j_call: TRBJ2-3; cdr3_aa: CASSLSGGPRTDPQDTQYF; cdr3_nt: TGTGCCAGCAGCTTATCGGGGGGACCTCGCACAGACCCCCAGGATACGCAGTATTTT
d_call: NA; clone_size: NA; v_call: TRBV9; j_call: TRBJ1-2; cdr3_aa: CASSSRSWDYGYTF; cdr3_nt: TGTGCCAGCAGCTCCAGGTCCTGGGACTATGGCTACACCTTC
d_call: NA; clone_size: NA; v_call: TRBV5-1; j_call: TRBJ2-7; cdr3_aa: CASSFYSNGPNGGQYF; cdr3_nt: TGCGCCAGCAGCTTTTACAGCAACGGCCCCAACGGTGGGCAGTACTTC
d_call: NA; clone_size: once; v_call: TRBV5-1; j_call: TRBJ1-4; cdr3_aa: CARRKGGDITNEKLFF; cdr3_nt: TGCGCCAGACGTAAAGGCGGAGATATAACTAATGAAAAACTGTTTTTT
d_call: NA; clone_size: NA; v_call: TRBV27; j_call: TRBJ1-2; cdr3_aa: CASSPPQGGYTF; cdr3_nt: TGTGCCAGCAGTCCGCCCCAGGGTGGCTACACCTTC
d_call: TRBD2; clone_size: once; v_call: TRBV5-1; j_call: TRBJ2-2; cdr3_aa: CASSLTSGGNTGELFF; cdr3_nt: TGCGCCAGCAGCTTGACTAGCGGGGGGAACACCGGGGAGCTGTTTTTT
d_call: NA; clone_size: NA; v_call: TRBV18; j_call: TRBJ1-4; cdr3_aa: CASSWDKEKLFF; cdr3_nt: TGTGCCAGCTCATGGGACAAGGAAAAACTGTTTTTT
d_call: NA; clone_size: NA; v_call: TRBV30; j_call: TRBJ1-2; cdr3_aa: CAWRAISSSGGYTF; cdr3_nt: TGTGCCTGGAGGGCTATTAGTTCGTCGGGGGGCTACACCTTC
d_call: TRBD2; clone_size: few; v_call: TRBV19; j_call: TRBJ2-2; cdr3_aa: CASRRGVRTGELFF; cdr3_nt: TGTGCCAGTCGTCGGGGGGTGCGGACCGGGGAGCTGTTTTTT
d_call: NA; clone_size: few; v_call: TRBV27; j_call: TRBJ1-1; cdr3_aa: CASRTPGGGEAFF; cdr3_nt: TGTGCCAGCAGAACCCCCGGTGGGGGGGAAGCTTTCTTT
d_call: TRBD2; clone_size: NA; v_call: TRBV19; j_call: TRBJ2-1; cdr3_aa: CATSGRVSYNEQFF; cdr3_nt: TGTGCCACTAGCGGGAGGGTATCCTACAATGAGCAGTTCTTC
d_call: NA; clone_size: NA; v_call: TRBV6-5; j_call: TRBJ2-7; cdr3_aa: CASSPGLGSSYEQYF; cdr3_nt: TGTGCCAGCAGCCCGGGTTTAGGTAGCTCCTACGAGCAGTACTTC
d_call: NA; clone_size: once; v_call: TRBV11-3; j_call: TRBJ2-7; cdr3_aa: CASSGPTREQYF; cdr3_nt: TGTGCCAGCAGCGGTCCGACACGGGAGCAGTACTTC
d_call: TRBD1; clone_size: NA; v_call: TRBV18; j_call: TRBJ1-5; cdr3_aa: CASSVGQARDQPQHF; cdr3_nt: TGTGCCAGCTCAGTCGGACAGGCCAGGGATCAGCCCCAGCATTTT
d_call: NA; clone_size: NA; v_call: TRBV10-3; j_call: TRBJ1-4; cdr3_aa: CAISASPLLNEKLFF; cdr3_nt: TGTGCCATCAGTGCGAGCCCACTGCTGAATGAAAAACTGTTTTTT
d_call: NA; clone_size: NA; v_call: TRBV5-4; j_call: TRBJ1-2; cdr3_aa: CASSLDRVPHGYTF; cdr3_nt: TGTGCCAGCAGCTTGGACAGGGTCCCCCACGGCTACACCTTC